This T cell receptor (beta chain) emerged from a study of beta chain features in type 1 diabetes. General study findings and limits: The study found moderately but significantly shorter TCRB CDR3s in all four CD4+ subsets of Type 1 diabetes patients.

The junction had 1 base not matched to a gene; V was cut back by 2 bases and J by 8 bases. The CDR3 length is 13 residues. Germline assignment: CDR1 MNHNS and CDR2 SASEGT. In total, each donor contributed a single heparinised blood draw that averaged roughly 110 mL. The authors sorted CD4+ naive, central memory, regulatory and stem cell-like memory cells via CD45RO/CCR7/CD25/CD127/CD95/CD27. Expressed TCRB transcripts were sequenced because the entire RNA isolate underwent reverse transcription. Average reads for naive, central memory and regulatory T cell samples were about 3.6 million. Sequenced by immunoSEQ multiplex PCR; TCRdb stores in-frame clones only, minus some. The sample shows 600,000 or so clones, around 12% of them seen only once. This clone was found a few times. The antigen remains unidentified.

The sequenced sample consisted of naive CD4+ T cells from blood. This sequence originates from a man under 40 with type 1 diabetes. This chain joins TRBV6-1 and TRBJ2-1, with 9 bases lining up with TRBD1. The CDR3 loop reads CASSERDRDEQFF. CDR3 nucleotides: TGTGCCAGCAGTGAAAGGGACAGGGATGAGCAGTTCTTC.